These 28 T cell receptor beta chains were all obtained from the same sample, sequenced in a study of early T cells in non-severe SARS-CoV-2 infection. MiXCR, applied by TCRdb to the 5' RACE reads, yields one record per CDR3 protein. The sample has fewer than 85,000 distinct CDR3 sequences, 13% seen once; the top ten hold around 6%. Input material: whole blood. These receptors were obtained from an adult who was a healthcare worker with PCR-confirmed SARS-CoV-2 infection or an uninfected control (not recorded which).

This clonotype turned up a few times. This sequence joins TRBV5-6 and TRBJ2-1, with D perhaps TRBD1 or TRBD2 (5 bases each). CDR3 length: 11 residues. Germline CDR1 is SGHDT and CDR2 is YYEEEE. The V end lost 2 bases, the J end lost 10 bases, and 7 bases lay between the germline ends. The CDR3 sequence is CASSLGEEQFF. In nucleotides, the CDR3 is TGTGCCAGCAGCTTAGGGGAGGAGCAGTTCTTC.

This clonotype was seen only a few times. The chain links TRBV5-1 to TRBJ2-1; D is ambiguous. Deletions cut 0 bases from V and 13 bases from J, with 14 bases between. This CDR3 is 13 amino acids long. Germline V gene sequence: CDR1 SGHRS, CDR2 YFSETQ. This CDR3 reads CASSLAGRSYQFF. In DNA form, the CDR3 reads TGCGCCAGCAGCTTGGCTGGACGGTCATATCAGTTCTTC.

This clonotype appeared a few times. The chain is built from TRBV5-1 and TRBJ1-1, with D perhaps TRBD1 (6 bases). Trimming shortened V by 3 bases and J by 1 base, and 10 bases separated the two germline ends. The CDR3 runs to 14 residues. The germline CDR1 and CDR2 sequences are SGHRS and YFSETQ. The CDR3 region has the DNA TGCGCCAGCAGCTCACAGGGAAGGAACACTGAAGCTTTCTTT. Translated: CASSSQGRNTEAFF.

This clonotype was picked up a small number of times. The chain joins TRBV21-1 to TRBJ1-4; the table's D call TRBD1 went unverified against the DNA. TRBV21-1 is deemed a pseudogene. The CDR3 loop spans 15 amino acids. In DNA form, the CDR3 reads TGTGCCAGCAGCAAAAAAAACAGGGGATGGGAAAAACTGTTTTTT. Protein: CASSKKNRGWEKLFF.

This clonotype has a count of ten or more. This chain links TRBV20-1 with TRBJ2-1; 9 positions agree with TRBD2. Germline V lookup: CDR1 DFQATT, CDR2 SNEGSKA (reference sequence). Trimming at V came to 6 bases and at J to 4 bases, leaving 7 bases not matched to a gene. This CDR3 region has 14 residues. The CDR3 loop is CSAPSGVAYNEQFF. The CDR3 bases are TGCAGTGCCCCTAGCGGGGTGGCGTACAATGAGCAGTTCTTC.

This clonotype was detected ten times or more. The rearrangement links TRBV6-5 to TRBJ1-2; 7 bases agree with TRBD1. Germline V CDR1 and CDR2: MNHEY, SVGAGI. The CDR3 sequence is 16 residues long. J gave up 4 bases and V 0 bases, and 8 bases lay outside the gene matches. The CDR3, as DNA: TGTGCCAGCAGTTACTCGCAGGGGGATCTCACCTATGGCTACACCTTC. It yields the protein CASSYSQGDLTYGYTF.

This clonotype was recorded a few times. V gene TRBV27 combines with J gene TRBJ2-3; D call uncertain. This CDR3 comprises 13 residues. V was clipped by 5 bases and J by 9 bases, with 15 bases between them. Germline V gene lookup returns CDR1 MNHEY and CDR2 SMNVEV (reference sequence). The CDR3 coding sequence is TGTGCCAGCAGTCCCACCCTTGCGCCCACGCAGTATTTT. It specifies CASSPTLAPTQYF.

This clonotype was seen a handful of times. The genes are TRBV20-1 and TRBJ1-5; possible D gene TRBD1, 6 bases. The CDR3 consists of 16 residues. Germline V gives CDR1 DFQATT, CDR2 SNEGSKA (reference sequence). V lost 5 bases and J lost 0, with 17 bases in between. The CDR3 region has the DNA TGCAGTGCTCCTGGACAGAGCCAATATAGCAATCAGCCCCAGCATTTT. Its translation is CSAPGQSQYSNQPQHF.

The sample holds a few counts of this clonotype. The genes are TRBV6-4 and TRBJ2-1, with D perhaps TRBD1 or TRBD2 (5 bases each). Germline CDR1 and CDR2: MRHNA and SNTAGT. The germline V and J ends were trimmed by 0 bases and 4 bases, with 13 bases remaining between them. CDR3 length equals 16 residues. CDR3 coding DNA: TGTGCCAGCAGTGACTCGTCTGTCGGGGCATACAATGAGCAGTTCTTC. It codes for CASSDSSVGAYNEQFF.

The rearrangement joins TRBV10-2 to TRBJ1-1, with TRBD1 identical over 8 bases. The V gene end was trimmed by 8 bases and the J gene end by 3 bases; junction bases not matched to a gene: 8. This CDR3 is built from 14 residues. CDR1 is WSHSY, CDR2 SAAADI, per germline. The CDR3 sequence is CASCPDREDTEAFF. CDR3 sequence (DNA): TGCGCCAGCTGCCCGGACAGGGAAGACACTGAAGCTTTCTTT.

This clonotype was observed a handful of times. The chain has TRBV27 and TRBJ2-7; 7 bases match TRBD2. The CDR3 has 15 residues. V was clipped by 4 bases and J by 0 bases; unmatched bases: 6. The germline V gene encodes CDR1 MNHEY and CDR2 SMNVEV (reference sequence). The CDR3 sequence: CASSSQGGGSYEQYF. In DNA, the CDR3 is TGTGCCAGCAGTTCTCAGGGCGGGGGCTCCTACGAGCAGTACTTC.

The rearrangement joins TRBV28 to TRBJ2-7; no clear D gene. This CDR3 has 13 residues. V was trimmed by 2 bases and J by 4 bases, leaving 9 bases between them. Germline CDR1 is MDHEN and CDR2 is SYDVKM. In DNA, the CDR3 is TGTGCCAGCAGTTTACCCCCTGAGTACGAGCAGTACTTC. It translates to CASSLPPEYEQYF.

This clonotype occurred a few times. V is TRBV20-1 and J is TRBJ2-7; no definite D call. Germline V gene data show CDR1 as DFQATT and CDR2 as SNEGSKA (reference sequence). The CDR3 sequence is 13 residues long. The CDR3 sequence is CSFRRAATYEQYF. The CDR3 DNA sequence: TGCAGCTTCCGAAGGGCAGCCACCTACGAGCAGTACTTC.

The chain couples TRBV18 to TRBJ2-2, with a tentative D call TRBD1 (6 bases). The germline CDR1 and CDR2 sequences are KGHSH and LQKENI. There are 15 residues in the CDR3. V dropped 2 bases and J dropped 7 bases, with 14 bases sitting between them. The CDR3 DNA reads TGTGCCAGCTCACCATGGAACAGGGTCGACGGGGAGCTGTTTTTT. Translated: CASSPWNRVDGELFF.

At least ten counts were recorded for this clonotype. V usage is TRBV29-1 and J usage is TRBJ1-2; 10 bases match TRBD1. Germline CDR1 is SQVTM and CDR2 is ANQGSEA. The trim removed 5 bases at V and 1 base at J, leaving 1 base unmatched. The length of the CDR3 is 13 residues. In nucleotides, the CDR3 is TGCAGCGTTCGGGACAGGGGTAACTATGGCTACACCTTC. It specifies CSVRDRGNYGYTF.

The chain couples TRBV3-1 to TRBJ2-2; D unresolved. Germline V gene data show CDR1 as LGHDT and CDR2 as YNNKEL (reference sequence). V was pared by 0 bases and J by 5 bases, with 4 bases between. CDR3 size: 13 residues. The CDR3 region is CASSQDWTGELFF. The CDR3 bases are TGTGCCAGCAGCCAAGACTGGACCGGGGAGCTGTTTTTT.

This clonotype has a handful of counts. This rearrangement joins TRBV5-5 to TRBJ2-7; perhaps TRBD1 as D (5 bases). The germline V and J ends were trimmed by 4 bases and 1 base, with 15 bases remaining between them. The CDR3 contains 15 residues. Germline V gives CDR1 SGHKS, CDR2 YYEKEE (reference sequence). The CDR3, as DNA: TGTGCCAGCAGCCCTAAACAGACAGATTCCTACGAGCAGTACTTC. This codes for CASSPKQTDSYEQYF. Full variable domain (rest looked up from reference TRBV5-5 and TRBJ2-7): DAGVTQSPTHLIKTRGQQVTLRCSPISGHKSVSWYQQVLGQGPQFIFQYYEKEERGRGNFPDRFSARQFPNYSSELNVNALLLGDSALYLCASSPKQTDSYEQYFGPGTRLTVT.

This chain joins TRBV29-1 and TRBJ1-3, with a tentative D call TRBD1 (6 bases). Germline V gene lookup returns CDR1 SQVTM and CDR2 ANQGSEA. Trimming removed 3 bases at V and 4 bases at J, with 7 bases between. This CDR3 is 12 amino acids long. CDR3 residues: CSVDQGGNTIYF. The CDR3 DNA follows: TGCAGCGTTGATCAGGGGGGAAACACCATATATTTT.

The J gene is TRBJ1-1, the V gene TRBV3-1; TRBD1 agrees at 7 bases. The J segment lost 7 bases and the V segment lost 3 bases, leaving 5 bases of the junction unmatched. Germline CDR1 and CDR2: LGHDT and YNNKEL (reference sequence). This CDR3 region has 13 residues. The CDR3 bases are TGTGCCAGCAGCCACCTTCAGGGGGATGAAGCTTTCTTT. Translation gives CASSHLQGDEAFF.

This clonotype was picked up a small number of times. In DNA form, the CDR3 reads TGCAGCGTAGTGGGACAGAAGGGGGGCTACACCTTC. Encoded protein: CSVVGQKGGYTF. The chain combines TRBV29-1 with TRBJ1-2; 7 nucleotides agree with TRBD1. The CDR3 extends over 12 amino acids. Germline V gene sequence: CDR1 SQVTM, CDR2 ANQGSEA. Trimming took 6 bases from V and 8 from J; bases not matched to a gene: 9.

This clonotype was seen a few times. This chain connects TRBV2 to TRBJ2-3; 8 bases match TRBD1. Germline V lookup: CDR1 SNHLY, CDR2 FYNNEI. With 3 bases clipped from V and 14 bases from J, the junction kept 19 bases outside the gene matches. This CDR3 comprises 16 residues. CDR3 DNA sequence: TGTGCCAGCAGTGAGGGTCAGGGGGCTTGGTCTCGGTGGTGGTATTTT. Its protein is CASSEGQGAWSRWWYF. The full variable domain, in which reference TRBV2 and TRBJ2-3 provide the parts outside the CDR3, is EPEVTQTPSHQVTQMGQEVILRCVPISNHLYFYWYRQILGQKVEFLVSFYNNEISEKSEIFDDQFSVERPDGSNFTLKIRSTKLEDSAMYFCASSEGQGAWSRWWYFGPGTRLTVL.

J is TRBJ2-1 and V is TRBV3-1; TRBD2 aligns across 8 bases. Looked up from germline, CDR1 is LGHDT and CDR2 is YNNKEL (reference sequence). The CDR3 is 15 residues long. Trimming removed 4 bases from V and 6 bases from J; junction bases left unmatched: 8. The CDR3 region is CASSRPRGTSNEQFF. CDR3 nucleotides: TGTGCCAGCAGCCGCCCAAGGGGGACTAGCAATGAGCAGTTCTTC.

Concerning this clonotype: A read error is possible here, since a much larger clone lies one base away. The V and J genes are TRBV7-8 and TRBJ2-4, with 7 bases aligning to TRBD2. The CDR3 is made up of 16 amino acids. The germline V gene has CDR1 SGHVS and CDR2 FQNEAQ. CDR3 loop: CVSSLGTTYTKNIQYF. The CDR3 nucleotides read TGTGTCAGCAGCTTAGGGACTACCTACACCAAAAACATTCAGTACTTC.

This clonotype has a handful of counts. The chain couples TRBV5-1 to TRBJ2-3; D not resolved. Per the germline V gene, CDR1 is SGHRS and CDR2 is YFSETQ. This CDR3 contains 15 residues. Deletions cut 3 bases from V and 1 base from J, with 12 bases between. The CDR3 region is CASSSNSWGTDTQYF. DNA for the CDR3: TGCGCCAGCAGCTCCAATTCGTGGGGCACAGATACGCAGTATTTT.

This chain uses TRBV10-2 with TRBJ2-1; TRBD2 aligns across 12 bases. The germline V gene encodes CDR1 WSHSY and CDR2 SAAADI. The CDR3 length is 14 residues. V lost 4 bases to trimming and J lost 6 bases; unmatched junction nucleotides: 1. The CDR3 reads CASSGTSGTNEQFF. The DNA for the CDR3 is TGCGCCAGCAGTGGGACTAGCGGGACCAATGAGCAGTTCTTC.

This clonotype was seen a few times. The chain couples TRBV11-2 to TRBJ2-3; D is possibly TRBD1 (6 bases). The germline gives CDR1 SGHAT, CDR2 FQNNGV. The CDR3 is made up of 14 amino acids. V shed 4 bases and J shed 2 bases, with 10 bases lying between them. DNA of the CDR3: TGTGCCAGCAGCTACCGACAGGCCACAGATACGCAGTATTTT. It yields the protein CASSYRQATDTQYF. Supplemented by reference TRBV11-2 and TRBJ2-3, the full variable domain reads EAGVAQSPRYKIIEKRQSVAFWCNPISGHATLYWYQQILGQGPKLLIQFQNNGVVDDSQLPKDRFSAERLKGVDSTLKIQPAKLEDSAVYLCASSYRQATDTQYFGPGTRLTVL.

This chain uses TRBV7-2 with TRBJ1-6, with D hard to call. CDR1 and CDR2 (germline): SGHTA, FQGNSA. The CDR3 contains 14 residues. Trimming pared 5 bases from V and 13 bases from J, leaving 18 bases between. This CDR3 reads CASSPGIQRPPLHF. The CDR3 DNA follows: TGTGCCAGCAGCCCGGGGATACAGCGTCCCCCCCTCCACTTT.

There are a few counts of this clonotype. The chain uses TRBV29-1 and TRBJ2-2, with 8 bases identical to TRBD1. CDR3 size: 14 residues. Trimming removed 4 bases from V and 2 bases from J; junction bases left unmatched: 3. CDR1 is SQVTM and CDR2 is ANQGSEA in the germline V gene. In nucleotides, the CDR3 is TGCAGCGTTGTGGGACAGGAAAACACCGGGGAGCTGTTTTTT. This gives the protein CSVVGQENTGELFF.